This T cell receptor (beta chain) stems from a study of radiation and T cells in renal cell carcinoma. This CDR3 has 13 residues. Trimming stripped 4 bases from V and 2 bases from J, with 8 bases between. Germline CDR1 is KGHSH and CDR2 is LQKENI. This sample's time point: blood 2 weeks post-SBRT. The treatment: 15 Gy SBRT to primary tumor, nephrectomy 4 weeks later. The method was immunoSEQ multiplex PCR; TCRdb's version includes in-frame clones alone and lacks a portion of them. The sample consists of 160,000 or so clones, roughly 87% of them appearing once. This sequence originates from a woman aged 45 to 65 with renal cell carcinoma. Sequences were derived from blood, sampled from a patient whose treatment included radiotherapy and nephrectomy. This chain links TRBV18 with TRBJ1-1; a weak D match, TRBD1 (6 bases). The CDR3 spells CASSRTANTEAFF. The CDR3 DNA is TGTGCCAGCTCACGGACAGCTAACACTGAAGCTTTCTTT.